This T cell receptor beta chain appears in the sequencing data of a study of T cells after yellow fever vaccination. Turning to the study itself: In the case of low-cell-number fractions, SMART-Seq v4 Ultra Low Input was used for preparation.

The TCR cDNA carried a universal primer site and UMIs from 5'RACE template switching. TCRdb reprocessed the 5' RACE reads via MiXCR and lists one record per CDR3 protein. The top ten clones hold roughly an eighth of a sample with a few hundred thousand distinct CDR3 sequences, over 15% of them seen once. The CDR3 is made up of 14 amino acids. Germline loops: CDR1 SGHDT, CDR2 YYEEEE. The V end was cut by 0 bases, the J end by 3 bases, with 9 bases between. Notes on the study in general: Reappearing after the booster were most of the clones from primary vaccination (less than 98% CD4, 85% to 90% CD8).

This clonotype was picked up a small number of times. Antigen unknown. This sample comprised PBMCs, obtained 15 days after the yellow fever booster vaccination. The chain links TRBV5-6 to TRBJ2-5, with D possibly matching TRBD2 (6 bases). The receptor comes from a man aged 25-45 years who received the YFV17D yellow fever vaccine. This chain's CDR3 is CASSLAGDEETQYF. In DNA, the CDR3 is TGTGCCAGCAGCTTGGCGGGAGACGAAGAGACCCAGTACTTC.